This note documents a single TCR beta chain sequence. Antigen unknown. The entry originates in a study of cytotoxic CD8 clonotypes in ibrutinib-treated CLL. Study in general: Samples yielded averages of 200,000 to 300,000 productive templates and some 94,000 productive rearrangements. General study findings and limits: Sampling times differed between sustained-remission and progressing patients. Public clonotypes showed up rarely, and on treatment they shrank or held steady.

This CDR3 is built from 13 residues. The germline V and J ends were trimmed by 2 bases and 6 bases, with 10 bases remaining between them. Per germline, CDR1 MNHNY and CDR2 SVGAGI (reference sequence). Libraries were prepared by immunoSEQ multiplex PCR; TCRdb keeps only in-frame clonotypes and omits some of them. The sample has roughly 28,000 clones, roughly 60% seen once. This specimen was PBMCs, taken before ibrutinib treatment. The TCR comes from a human donor with chronic lymphocytic leukemia. The chain joins TRBV6-6 to TRBJ1-1; D is unclear. The CDR3 DNA is TGTGCCAGCAGTTACGCAGCCGGGCCTGAAGCTTTCTTT. This codes for CASSYAAGPEAFF.